These 14 T cell receptor beta chains share one sample of origin, sequenced in a study of blood T cells in healthy people across ages. The use of a sample-barcoded 5' primer and a J-beta primer mix characterized a second PCR of roughly 7 to 11 cycles. TCRdb processed the 5' RACE reads anew with MiXCR; each CDR3 protein has one entry. The table includes around 850,000 distinct CDR3 sequences, 36% detected once. The sequencing sample was made of blood. Receptor source: a man younger than 35 in good health.

Note on this clonotype: A read error may be the cause here, since a much bigger clone is one base away. This chain links TRBV27 with TRBJ1-1, with D uncertain. Germline CDR1 is MNHEY and CDR2 is SMNVEV (reference sequence). The CDR3 extends over 14 amino acids. Trimming left V 7 bases short and J 3 bases short, with 15 bases between. The CDR3 spells CASNLSGGYTEAFF. The CDR3 nucleotides are TGTGCCAGCAATCTCTCCGGCGGCTACACTGAAGCTTTCTTT.

The chain employs TRBV7-2 and TRBJ2-2; 8 bases line up with TRBD1. Per germline, CDR1 SGHTA and CDR2 FQGNSA. CDR3 length equals 16 residues. V was clipped by 1 base and J by 6 bases; unmatched bases: 7. This CDR3 is CASSLGPGGASGELFF. CDR3 coding DNA: TGTGCCAGCAGCTTAGGGCCAGGGGGCGCTTCCGGGGAGCTGTTTTTT. Full variable domain (rest looked up from reference TRBV7-2 and TRBJ2-2): GAGVSQSPSNKVTEKGKDVELRCDPISGHTALYWYRQSLGQGLEFLIYFQGNSAPDKSGLPSDRFSAERTGGSVSTLTIQRTQQEDSAVYLCASSLGPGGASGELFFGEGSRLTVL.

The chain carries TRBV29-1 and TRBJ1-2, with D perhaps matching TRBD1 (6 bases). CDR3 length: 16 residues. V lost 3 bases and J lost 0, with 17 bases in between. Germline-derived CDR1 and CDR2 are SQVTM and ANQGSEA. The CDR3 DNA follows: TGCAGCGTTGACCCTCAGGGGCGGGGGCCTAACTATGGCTACACCTTC. Protein product: CSVDPQGRGPNYGYTF.

This clonotype was detected many times. The J gene is TRBJ2-7, the V gene TRBV20-1, with D possibly matching TRBD2 (5 bases). This CDR3 is 13 amino acids long. V lost 6 bases and J lost 3, with 15 bases in between. From germline, CDR1 is DFQATT and CDR2 SNEGSKA (reference sequence). The CDR3 reads CSANVATNYEQYF. The CDR3 region has the DNA TGCAGTGCGAACGTAGCGACGAACTACGAGCAGTACTTC.

The V and J genes are TRBV27 and TRBJ2-5, with 8 bases that match TRBD1. CDR3 length: 15 residues. The germline V gene encodes CDR1 MNHEY and CDR2 SMNVEV (reference sequence). Losses at the gene ends were 6 bases for V and 3 bases for J; bases not matched to a gene: 9. The CDR3 sequence: CASSHRQGLEETQYF. DNA of the CDR3: TGTGCCAGCAGCCACAGACAGGGGCTAGAAGAGACCCAGTACTTC.

CDR3 amino acids: CSAVPSGGNEQYF. CDR3 nucleotides: TGCAGTGCTGTGCCTAGCGGGGGCAATGAGCAGTACTTC. The chain uses TRBV20-1 and TRBJ2-5, with TRBD2 matching 10 bases. Germline V gene data show CDR1 as DFQATT and CDR2 as SNEGSKA (reference sequence). The CDR3 is 13 residues long. The trim removed 5 bases at V and 11 bases at J, leaving 11 bases unmatched.

This clonotype appeared a few times. The chain carries TRBV12-3 or TRBV12-4 and TRBJ2-1; the D is unclear. V was shortened by 5 bases and J by 7 bases, with 9 bases between the two germline ends. The CDR3 has 12 residues. The DNA of the CDR3 is TGTGCCAGCAGTAACCTAGGGAATGAGCAGTTCTTC. Translated, it gives CASSNLGNEQFF.

This clonotype occurred a few times. This sequence joins TRBV5-1 and TRBJ2-3, with D unresolved. CDR3 length: 16 residues. V was pared by 1 base and J by 1 base, with 13 bases between. Germline lookup yields CDR1 SGHRS and CDR2 YFSETQ. The CDR3 region has the DNA TGCGCCAGCAGCTTGCCGGACGGCCCTGGCACAGATACGCAGTATTTT. It codes for CASSLPDGPGTDTQYF.

Concerning this clonotype: A read error may account for a junction end that differs from germline. DNA for the CDR3: TGTGCCAGCAGCACAGGGACAGGGATTAATTCGCCCCTCCACTTT. This sequence encodes CASSTGTGINSPLHF. This sequence joins TRBV5-6 and TRBJ1-6; 9 nucleotides agree with TRBD1. CDR3 length equals 15 residues. The germline CDR1 and CDR2 sequences are SGHDT and YYEEEE.

In this sample, this clonotype turned up a few times. This rearrangement joins TRBV11-2 to TRBJ2-1, with D perhaps assigned TRBD1 or TRBD2 (5 bases each). Germline CDR1 reads SGHAT; CDR2 reads FQNNGV. The germline V and J ends were trimmed by 5 bases and 9 bases, with 17 bases remaining between them. This CDR3 has 14 residues. This chain's CDR3 is CASSPPGRRLEQFF. CDR3 DNA: TGTGCCAGCAGCCCTCCGGGACGGAGGCTTGAGCAGTTCTTC.

The chain recombines TRBV7-2 with TRBJ1-2, with D maybe TRBD1 (5 bases). The CDR3 covers 15 residues. Trimming shortened V by 5 bases and J by 2 bases, and 15 bases separated the two germline ends. Germline CDR1 reads SGHTA; CDR2 reads FQGNSA. CDR3 DNA sequence: TGTGCCAGCAGCATCCCGGGGGGGGGGAACTATGGCTACACCTTC. This codes for CASSIPGGGNYGYTF.

This clonotype was seen a few times. The rearrangement joins TRBV7-9 to TRBJ1-6, with 8 positions matching TRBD1. With 5 bases clipped from V and 10 bases from J, the junction kept 7 bases outside the gene matches. Germline CDR1 and CDR2: SEHNR and FQNEAQ (reference sequence). The CDR3 length is 14 residues. In DNA, the CDR3 is TGTGCCAGCAGCCCCGACAGGGGAACATCACCCCTCCACTTT. Residues: CASSPDRGTSPLHF.

In its sample, this clonotype was seen a few times. Possible read error: a much larger clone is one base away. J is TRBJ2-1 and V is TRBV29-1; TRBD1 matches at 7 bases. CDR3 length equals 13 residues. Per the germline V gene, CDR1 is SQVTM and CDR2 is ANQGSEA. CDR3 nucleotides: TGCAGCGTTGGAGGGGGCCGGTACAATGGGCAGTTCTTC. Translated: CSVGGGRYNGQFF.

This clonotype was counted many times. The rearrangement joins TRBV7-2 to TRBJ2-1; D is undetermined. The CDR3 runs to 14 residues. The ends were cut back, 0 bases at V and 5 bases at J, with 8 bases in the middle. Germline V gives CDR1 SGHTA, CDR2 FQGNSA. The CDR3 spells CASSLARPDNEQFF. The DNA for the CDR3 is TGTGCCAGCAGCTTAGCGCGGCCGGACAATGAGCAGTTCTTC.